Shown below are 18 T cell receptor beta chains from a single sample sequenced in a study of CD8 T cells in Susac syndrome (dated by TCRdb to the late 2010s). Preparation of the library involved the immunoSEQ multiplex PCR assay. RNA was extracted with the RNeasy kit and 0.5 to 1 ug was reverse transcribed using random hexamers. TCRdb trimmed the raw reads at Q25, called clones with MiXCR and kept productive beta chains. When rows share a CDR3 protein, they turn into one entry using the most common DNA and genes. The sample table holds roughly 130,000 distinct CDR3 sequences, of which over 90% were seen once. More than 0.095% of the sample is in the top ten clones. Material for sequencing was CD4+ T cells from PBMCs. Receptor source: a human donor in good health.

The chain has TRBV7-2 and TRBJ1-5; D gene unclear. The V end was cut by 1 base, the J end by 1 base, with 8 bases between. CDR1 SGHTA and CDR2 FQGNSA come from the germline V gene. This CDR3 has 15 amino acids. The CDR3 DNA reads TGTGCCAGCAGCTTAGGCAGTGCGAGCAATCAGCCCCAGCATTTT. Residues: CASSLGSASNQPQHF.

The chain uses TRBV3-1 and TRBJ2-7; TRBD2 matches 13 bases. With 3 bases clipped from V and 1 base from J, the junction kept 9 bases outside the gene matches. Germline loops: CDR1 LGHDT, CDR2 YNNKEL (reference sequence). This CDR3 is built from 18 residues. CDR3 in DNA: TGTGCCAGCAGCCACAGACTAGCGGGAGGCCTCGGGTCCTACGAGCAGTACTTC. Protein sequence: CASSHRLAGGLGSYEQYF.

J is TRBJ1-2 and V is TRBV7-9, with 9 bases lining up with TRBD1. The CDR3 is 17 amino acids. Germline CDR1 reads SEHNR; CDR2 reads FQNEAQ (reference sequence). V shed 8 bases, J shed 3 bases, and the junction held 16 bases outside the gene matches. The CDR3 sequence: CASATNRGLSVDYGYTF. The CDR3 DNA is TGTGCCAGCGCAACAAACAGGGGGCTTAGTGTAGACTATGGCTACACCTTC.

The chain is built from TRBV6-6 and TRBJ1-5; maybe TRBD1 (6 bases). Germline CDR1 and CDR2: MNHNY and SVGAGI (reference sequence). Trimming stripped 5 bases from V and 6 bases from J, with 14 bases between. The CDR3 contains 14 residues. The CDR3 reads CASSKQGQVQPQHF. In DNA form, the CDR3 reads TGTGCCAGCAGTAAACAGGGTCAGGTTCAGCCCCAGCATTTT.

The V gene is TRBV19, the J gene TRBJ1-1; D gene unclear. Trimming removed 4 bases at V and 3 bases at J, with 6 bases between. The CDR3 is 12 residues long. The germline V gene encodes CDR1 LNHDA and CDR2 SQIVND (reference sequence). CDR3 DNA sequence: TGTGCCAGTAGTAATTGGGACACTGAAGCTTTCTTT. It yields the protein CASSNWDTEAFF.

The rearrangement uses TRBV24-1 and TRBJ2-2; no reliable D call. The CDR3 extends over 14 amino acids. Per germline, CDR1 KGHDR and CDR2 SFDVKD. The V end was cut by 5 bases, the J end by 6 bases, with 12 bases between. CDR3 sequence reads: CATSGLGSAGELFF. The CDR3 DNA is TGTGCCACCAGTGGTCTTGGTTCGGCCGGGGAGCTGTTTTTT.

The gene calls are TRBV7-9 and TRBJ2-7; tentatively, D is TRBD2 (6 bases). CDR3 length equals 16 residues. With 1 base removed from V and 5 bases from J, the gap between germline ends came to 18 bases. Germline CDR1 is SEHNR and CDR2 is FQNEAQ (reference sequence). The CDR3 is CASSLGGPGLRNEQYF. The CDR3 bases are TGTGCCAGCAGCTTAGGGGGTCCGGGACTCAGGAACGAGCAGTACTTC. Full variable domain (missing parts from reference TRBV7-9 and TRBJ2-7): DTGVSQNPRHKITKRGQNVTFRCDPISEHNRLYWYRQTLGQGPEFLTYFQNEAQLEKSRLLSDRFSAERPKGSFSTLEIQRTEQGDSAMYLCASSLGGPGLRNEQYFGPGTRLTVT.

The CDR3 nucleotides are TGTGCCAGCAGCCAAGGGTGGGACTTTCAGCCCCAGCATTTT. This gives the protein CASSQGWDFQPQHF. V usage is TRBV3-1 and J usage is TRBJ1-5, with D perhaps TRBD1 (5 bases). CDR1 is LGHDT, CDR2 YNNKEL, per germline (reference sequence). V dropped 1 base and J dropped 6 bases, with 10 bases sitting between them. The CDR3 covers 14 residues.

The rearrangement links TRBV5-1 to TRBJ1-1; a weak D match, TRBD1 (5 bases). V was cut by 3 bases and J by 2 bases, with 14 bases left in between. CDR1 is SGHRS and CDR2 is YFSETQ in the germline V gene. The CDR3 is 15 residues long. The CDR3 DNA sequence: TGCGCCAGCAGCTCCGGATTGGGACCCAACACTGAAGCTTTCTTT. Amino acids: CASSSGLGPNTEAFF.

The chain links TRBV6-1 to TRBJ2-5; 9 positions agree with TRBD2. CDR3 length: 16 amino acids. Germline V gives CDR1 MNHNS, CDR2 SASEGT. The J segment lost 5 bases and the V segment lost 4 bases, leaving 11 bases of the junction unmatched. CDR3 residues: CASSVASGVVGETQYF. DNA of the CDR3: TGTGCCAGCAGTGTGGCTAGCGGGGTGGTCGGGGAGACCCAGTACTTC.

V is TRBV5-1 and J is TRBJ1-4; no firm D call. The CDR3 length is 15 residues. V gave up 0 bases and J gave up 8 bases, with 14 bases separating them. Looked up from germline, CDR1 is SGHRS and CDR2 is YFSETQ. The CDR3 region is CASSLAATPGEKLFF. CDR3 DNA: TGCGCCAGCAGCTTGGCCGCTACCCCCGGGGAAAAACTGTTTTTT. The full variable domain, in which reference TRBV5-1 and TRBJ1-4 provide the parts outside the CDR3, is KAGVTQTPRYLIKTRGQQVTLSCSPISGHRSVSWYQQTPGQGLQFLFEYFSETQRNKGNFPGRFSGRQFSNSRSEMNVSTLELGDSALYLCASSLAATPGEKLFFGSGTQLSVL.

V usage is TRBV5-1 and J usage is TRBJ2-3, with D tentatively TRBD1 (5 bases). V gave up 4 bases and J gave up 0 bases, with 12 bases separating them. The CDR3 is 15 residues long. Germline CDR1 and CDR2: SGHRS and YFSETQ. The CDR3 DNA is TGCGCCAGCAGCCCAAGGACACCGAGCACAGATACGCAGTATTTT. Translation: CASSPRTPSTDTQYF.

This chain joins TRBV7-2 and TRBJ2-7; D ambiguous. V lost 5 bases and J lost 2, with 7 bases in between. Germline-derived CDR1 and CDR2 are SGHTA and FQGNSA. This CDR3 contains 12 residues. The CDR3 sequence is CASSPIPYEQYF. The CDR3 DNA is TGTGCCAGCAGCCCTATCCCCTACGAGCAGTACTTC.

The CDR3 loop reads CSVGENSNQPQHF. CDR3 bases: TGCAGCGTTGGTGAAAATAGCAATCAGCCCCAGCATTTT. The J gene is TRBJ1-5, the V gene TRBV29-1; no firm D call. This CDR3 spans 13 amino acids. Germline V CDR1 and CDR2: SQVTM, ANQGSEA. The V gene lost 4 bases and the J gene lost 0 bases, with 7 bases spanning the gap.

The rearrangement joins TRBV12-3 or TRBV12-4 to TRBJ2-1; 10 bases line up with TRBD2. J lost 4 bases, V lost 6 bases, and 6 bases had no gene match. The CDR3 length is 15 residues. The CDR3 DNA follows: TGTGCCAGCAGGGCCGGGACTAGCGAGTACAATGAGCAGTTCTTC. Encoded protein: CASRAGTSEYNEQFF.

This clonotype was seen a single time. This rearrangement joins TRBV2 to TRBJ1-5; possibly TRBD1 for D (5 bases). The CDR3 length is 15 residues. The germline gives CDR1 SNHLY, CDR2 FYNNEI. Trimming removed 3 bases at V and 2 bases at J, with 11 bases between. The CDR3 here is CASSEEGIRNQPQHF. The CDR3 DNA reads as TGTGCCAGCAGTGAGGAGGGGATCCGCAATCAGCCCCAGCATTTT.

This clonotype appeared once. The V call is TRBV15, the J call TRBJ2-5; D is undetermined. The germline gives CDR1 LNHNV, CDR2 YYDKDF (reference sequence). Trimming took off 4 bases at V and 2 bases at J, with 5 bases between the two ends. The CDR3 runs to 12 residues. CDR3 protein: CATSKQQETQYF. Here the CDR3 DNA reads TGTGCCACCAGCAAACAGCAAGAGACCCAGTACTTC.

The rearrangement uses TRBV19 and TRBJ2-1; D might be TRBD1 (5 bases). V was shortened by 4 bases and J by 0 bases, with 10 bases between the two germline ends. This CDR3 region has 15 residues. The V gene's germline CDR1 is LNHDA and CDR2 SQIVND (reference sequence). Here the CDR3 DNA reads TGTGCCAGTAGTACGACAGCCAGCTCCTACAATGAGCAGTTCTTC. Translated: CASSTTASSYNEQFF.